The subject of this entry is one TCR beta chain. The data belong to a study of blood T cell repertoires in COVID-19. The wider study: T cells, B-cell-depleted T cells, or PBMCs supplied cDNA or gDNA.

This CDR3 has 15 amino acids. The trim removed 5 bases at V and 2 bases at J, leaving 7 bases unmatched. In germline, CDR1 is SGDLS, CDR2 YYNGEE. Those enrolled in Seattle joined during active infection and were followed longitudinally afterward. Sequencing used immunoSEQ multiplex PCR; TCRdb keeps in-frame clones, though not all of them. The sample yields around 270,000 clones, 65% to 85% seen once. Input material: peripheral blood. The source of this sequence is a person aged 70 to 85 with COVID-19, enrolled during active disease. This chain links TRBV9 with TRBJ2-3; 8 bases match TRBD2. The CDR3 protein is CASSLGGGPTDTQYF. CDR3 bases: TGTGCCAGCAGTCTCGGGGGGGGGCCCACAGATACGCAGTATTTT.